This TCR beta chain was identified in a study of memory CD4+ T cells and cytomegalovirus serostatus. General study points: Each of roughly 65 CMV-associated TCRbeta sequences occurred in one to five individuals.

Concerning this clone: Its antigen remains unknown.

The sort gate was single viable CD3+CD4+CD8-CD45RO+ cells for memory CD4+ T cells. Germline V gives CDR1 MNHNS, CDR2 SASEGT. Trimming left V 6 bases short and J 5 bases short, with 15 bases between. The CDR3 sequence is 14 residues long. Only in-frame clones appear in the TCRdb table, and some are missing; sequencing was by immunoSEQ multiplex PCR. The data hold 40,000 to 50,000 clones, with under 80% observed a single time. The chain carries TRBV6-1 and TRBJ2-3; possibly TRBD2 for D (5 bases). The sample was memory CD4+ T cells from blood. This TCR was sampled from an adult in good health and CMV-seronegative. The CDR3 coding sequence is TGTGCCAGCAGACCAAGGGAGTTAGTAGATACGCAGTATTTT. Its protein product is CASRPRELVDTQYF.